The rows below give T cell receptor beta chains drawn from one sample of a study of radiotherapy plus CTLA-4 blockade in lung cancer. Produced via immunoSEQ multiplex PCR; TCRdb's table is partial and in-frame only. Here the sample spans about 100,000 clones, roughly 80% being singletons. The specimen comprised peripheral blood, sampled from a patient treated with radiotherapy plus ipilimumab. Receptors were obtained from a human donor with non-small cell lung cancer who had stable disease on radiotherapy plus ipilimumab. Both conserved end residues are part of each CDR3. The order of the fields is V gene, J gene, D gene, clone size, CDR3 length, CDR3 DNA, CDR3 protein. The D gene is left open where the match is weak. Some rows have no size entry. The others give once, few or many, or a class for an expanded clone.

TRBV18	TRBJ1-4	.	.	13	TGTGCCAGCTCCGAACAAGGGAACGAAAAACTGTTTTTT	CASSEQGNEKLFF
TRBV7-6	TRBJ2-5	TRBD2	.	16	TGTGCCAGCAGCTTAGGTAGCGGGAGTTTCCAAGAGACCCAGTACTTC	CASSLGSGSFQETQYF
TRBV6-1	TRBJ2-2	.	few	14	TGTGCCAGCAGTGCGGGGGTGAACACCGGGGAGCTGTTTTTT	CASSAGVNTGELFF
TRBV5-1	TRBJ2-5	TRBD2	.	15	TGCGCCAGCAGCTTATCTAGCGGGGGCCCGGAGACCCAGTACTTC	CASSLSSGGPETQYF
TRBV5-1	TRBJ2-5	TRBD2	.	15	TGCGCCAGCAGTAAAGACGGGAGGGACACGGAGACCCAGTACTTC	CASSKDGRDTETQYF
TRBV18	TRBJ1-1	.	.	13	TGTGCCAGCTTGGGCAACTCAAACACTGAAGCTTTCTTT	CASLGNSNTEAFF
TRBV18	TRBJ1-6	.	.	14	TGTGCCAGCTCACCACAGGAACTTAATTCACCCCTCCACTTT	CASSPQELNSPLHF
TRBV28	TRBJ2-7	TRBD2	.	14	TGTGCCAGCAGTCCCTCCAGACTAGCGGGGGAGCAGTACTTC	CASSPSRLAGEQYF
TRBV27	TRBJ2-1	.	.	13	TGTGCCAGCAGTCCCAAGTCCTACAATGAGCAGTTCTTC	CASSPKSYNEQFF
TRBV4-1	TRBJ2-3	.	.	15	TGCGCCAGCAGCCAAGTGGAGGCTTTCACAGATACGCAGTATTTT	CASSQVEAFTDTQYF
TRBV25-1	TRBJ2-1	.	few	17	TGTGCCAGCAGTGAATTAGGCGGGCAGGGACTGGGGAATGAGCAGTTCTTC	CASSELGGQGLGNEQFF
TRBV10-3	TRBJ2-1	.	.	15	TGTGCCATCAGTGAGTCGACCCCTTCAGGGAATGAGCAGTTCTTC	CAISESTPSGNEQFF
TRBV7-6	TRBJ2-7	TRBD1	.	15	TGTGCCAGCAGCTTAGCGACAGGGGGCGAGTACGAGCAGTACTTC	CASSLATGGEYEQYF
TRBV7-3	TRBJ2-2	TRBD2	.	16	TGTGCCAGCAGCTCCGGACTAGCGGGAGGCACCGGGGAGCTGTTTTTT	CASSSGLAGGTGELFF
TRBV19	TRBJ1-1	TRBD1	.	13	TGTGCCAGTAGTGCGACAGGGTGGACTGAAGCTTTCTTT	CASSATGWTEAFF
TRBV9	TRBJ1-2	TRBD1	.	16	TGTGCCAGCAGCGTAGCGGCGGGACAGGAGCTCTATGGCTACACCTTC	CASSVAAGQELYGYTF
TRBV7-2	TRBJ2-5	.	.	15	TGTGCCAGCAGCTTAGGGATTCAGGGACAAGAGACCCAGTACTTC	CASSLGIQGQETQYF
TRBV27	TRBJ2-7	TRBD2	.	16	TGTGCCAGCAGTTTATCTAGCGGGACTATCTCCTACGAGCAGTACTTC	CASSLSSGTISYEQYF
TRBV9	TRBJ1-6	.	few	19	TGTGCCAGCAGCGTACGTGACATTCCGGGACCTCGTGTGGATTCACCCCTCCACTTT	CASSVRDIPGPRVDSPLHF
TRBV27	TRBJ2-5	TRBD1	.	15	TGTGCCAGCAGTACCCCGGGACAGTACCAAGAGACCCAGTACTTC	CASSTPGQYQETQYF
TRBV5-1	TRBJ1-6	.	.	16	TGCGCCAGCAGCTCGGCCGGTTTAGGTTATAATTCACCCCTCCACTTT	CASSSAGLGYNSPLHF
TRBV18	TRBJ1-5	.	once	16	TGTGCCAGCTCAGTCTCCCAGGGGCTACTTCAGGAGCCCCAGCATTTT	CASSVSQGLLQEPQHF
TRBV6-5	TRBJ1-2	.	once	13	TGTGCCAGCAGTTTACCATCTGACAGTAGCTACACCTTC	CASSLPSDSSYTF
TRBV6-1	TRBJ1-5	.	.	13	TGTGCCAGCAATCGCGCCTTGGTTCAGCCCCAGCATTTT	CASNRALVQPQHF
TRBV19	TRBJ1-4	.	few	15	TGTGCCAGTAGTTCCAGGGGCACAACTAATGAAAAACTGTTTTTT	CASSSRGTTNEKLFF
TRBV5-1	TRBJ2-7	.	.	14	TGCGCCAGCAGCGGTGGCAGGGTCGGTGGCGAGCAGTACTTC	CASSGGRVGGEQYF
TRBV27	TRBJ1-6	TRBD1	.	15	TGTGCCAGCAGTAGCGAGGGGGCGGGCAATTCACCCCTCCACTTT	CASSSEGAGNSPLHF
TRBV19	TRBJ1-5	.	few	14	TGTGCCAGTAGCCAGGGTTTTAGCAATCAGCCCCAGCATTTT	CASSQGFSNQPQHF
TRBV11-3	TRBJ2-2	.	few	16	TGTGCCAGCAGCTCTAGGGGAGGATACAACACCGGGGAGCTGTTTTTT	CASSSRGGYNTGELFF
TRBV11-1	TRBJ1-1	TRBD1	.	15	TGTGCCAGCAGCGGATGGACAGGACGGAACACTGAAGCTTTCTTT	CASSGWTGRNTEAFF
TRBV29-1	TRBJ2-7	.	.	13	TGCAGCGTTCAAACCCCCAGGTCCTACGAGCAGTACTTC	CSVQTPRSYEQYF
TRBV5-5	TRBJ2-3	.	few	15	TGTGCCAGCAGCCCCTTAATTATAGACACAGATACGCAGTATTTT	CASSPLIIDTDTQYF
TRBV10-2	TRBJ2-7	.	.	11	TGCGCCAGCAGTGAGTACTACGAGCAGTACTTC	CASSEYYEQYF
TRBV19	TRBJ1-1	.	.	12	TGTGCCAGTAGTATCAGAGGCGCTGAAGCTTTCTTT	CASSIRGAEAFF
TRBV28	TRBJ1-5	.	.	14	TGTGCCAGCAGCCGGGGGAGCGCTAATCAGCCCCAGCATTTT	CASSRGSANQPQHF
TRBV5-5	TRBJ2-7	.	.	15	TGTGCCAGCAGCTTGGTCGCAGGCAGGTCCTACGAGCAGTACTTC	CASSLVAGRSYEQYF
TRBV6-1	TRBJ2-1	TRBD2	.	15	TGTGCCAGCAGCCCAGGAGGGACTAGCGTCAATGAGCAGTTCTTC	CASSPGGTSVNEQFF
TRBV30	TRBJ2-5	.	.	13	TGTGCCTTTGGTCGAGGGTTGCAAGAGACCCAGTACTTC	CAFGRGLQETQYF